A single TCR beta chain is shown here with its context. This clone was found once. Its target antigen remains unknown. No quality values exist for individual bases; no much larger clone is one base distant. The data derive from a study of shared clonotypes between healthy human individuals (TCRdb year 2020). General notes on the study: A few men and two women, aged 18 to 49 years, made up the cohort. Per donor, three plates each were used for CD4 naive and CD4 memory, two for CD8 naive, and one for CD8 memory. Blood TCR repertoires of a handful of healthy adults were deeply sequenced to estimate repertoire size and the extent of clonotype sharing between individuals. Different laboratories and diverse techniques were used to prepare libraries and sequence TCR repertoires, to increase sequencing depth and limit assay-specific biases. Leukapheresis yielded between about 0.9 and 9 billion PBMCs per donor.

Using the deep immunoSEQ assay, TCR CDR3 regions were amplified from genomic DNA by multiplex PCR. Genomic DNA extracted from each cell subset was distributed evenly over all wells of several immunoSEQ 96-well plates, and each plate served as one replicate. Each replicate PCR for sorted subsets received about 210 ng genomic DNA, equal to about 30,000 T cell genomes. Purified libraries were quantified with a Qubit 3.0 fluorometer, sized on a Bioanalyzer 2100, and re-quantified with the KAPA Library Quantification kit. Each immunoSEQ 96-well plate was sequenced on its own single-read 150-cycle Illumina NextSeq 550 flow cell. Per the authors' processing: Because only junctional sequences without quality scores were contained in the immunoSEQ output, filtering matching that applied to full-length reads could not be performed. To assign V/J genes and CDR3, sequences were annotated using PyIR, a Python wrapper for IgBLAST v1.9, with IMGT germline references. Reads with weak V/J assignments (E-value above 1e-6), missing CDR3, stop codons, out-of-frame junctions, or ambiguous translated residues were removed. V3J clonotypes were defined as sequences sharing the same inferred V gene, J gene, and CDR3 amino acid sequence. The percentage overlap between two repertoires was calculated by dividing the number of shared unique clonotypes by the size of the smaller repertoire. Three approaches were used to assess repertoire richness: RTK rarefaction, the Chao1 estimator, and Recon v2.1 estimates of unobserved clonotypes. Generation probabilities for all TCRbeta clonotypes obtained by the gDNA method from four donors were computed using OLGA. This is the immuneACCESS table as TCRdb keeps it, with only in-frame sequences that have V and J called. A part of the clones is gone; compared with another copy, unresolved V genes explain less than half, and the rest is unexplained. The V and J calls and clone size are taken from that table; D and trimming were inferred from the DNA. For this sample there are fewer than 1.4 million clones; around 78% appear just once. Of the sample, around 0.6% falls within the top ten clones.

The CDR3 starts with the cysteine, ends with the phenylalanine, and has 15 residues. Only CDR3 DNA remains: 45 bases, in frame from the first base. The junction shows trimming of 6 bases on V and 0 bases on J, and the gene matches do not reach 11 bases of it. The germline V gene provides CDR1 SQVTM and CDR2 ANQGSEA. What the authors observed across the whole study: When several donors were compared, the shared fraction of clonotypes was around 5% for naive CD4, 3% to 4% for naive CD8, 2.3% for memory CD4, and around 0.37% for memory CD8. Incomplete sequencing was indicated by rarefaction of sorted-subset datasets, despite the large sequencing depth. Clonotypes shared by all four sorted-subset donors showed higher generation probabilities than non-shared clonotypes. Pairwise subsampling led to the expectation that sequencing depth would affect the degree of clonotype sharing among donors. Naive subsets generally had larger estimated clonotype richness than memory subsets. Sampling was restricted to blood, and TCR repertoires in tissues likely differ from the TCR repertoires found in blood. Because the study included only a small number of donors, the genetic and exposure-history diversity represented was limited.

The donors were healthy, HIV-negative adults with no recently reported acute infections or vaccinations. Only Caucasian adults living in Nashville, Tennessee, USA were represented among the donors. CD4+ T cells were enriched by magnetic negative selection; naive cells were then positively selected on CD45RA, and the negative fraction formed the memory subset. Blood was obtained by leukapheresis, after which PBMCs were separated by Ficoll-Histopaque density gradient centrifugation and cryopreserved in liquid nitrogen vapor phase. Purity and quantity of every magnetically sorted T cell population were checked by analytical flow cytometry. Each sorted fraction had its genomic DNA isolated and then quantified by UV absorbance on a Nanodrop 2000c.

The sequence is built from TRBV29-1 and TRBJ2-7, and 7 junction bases match TRBD2. The sequencing input was memory CD4+ T cells from PBMCs. According to the study, the label for this sample's cell subset or site signals: CD45RA-negative fraction. This TCR was recovered from a man younger than 30 in good health. Some clones in this sample may be carry-over from other donors' samples. The DNA sequence is TGCAGCGTCGCGGTCATGGGGGGGGGCTCCTACGAGCAGTACTTC. It specifies CSVAVMGGGSYEQYF.